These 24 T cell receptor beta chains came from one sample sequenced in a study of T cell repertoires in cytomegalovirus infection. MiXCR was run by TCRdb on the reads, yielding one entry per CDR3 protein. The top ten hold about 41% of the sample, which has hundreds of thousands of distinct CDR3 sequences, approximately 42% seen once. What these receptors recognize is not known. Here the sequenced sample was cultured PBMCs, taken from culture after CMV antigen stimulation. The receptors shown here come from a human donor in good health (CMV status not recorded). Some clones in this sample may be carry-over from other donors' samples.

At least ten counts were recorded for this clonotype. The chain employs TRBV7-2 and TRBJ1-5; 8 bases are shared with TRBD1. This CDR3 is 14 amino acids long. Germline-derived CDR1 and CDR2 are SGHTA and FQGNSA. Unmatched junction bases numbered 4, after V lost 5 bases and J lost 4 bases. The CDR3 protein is CASSPRTGNQPQHF. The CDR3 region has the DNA TGTGCCAGCAGCCCGAGGACAGGGAATCAGCCCCAGCATTTT.

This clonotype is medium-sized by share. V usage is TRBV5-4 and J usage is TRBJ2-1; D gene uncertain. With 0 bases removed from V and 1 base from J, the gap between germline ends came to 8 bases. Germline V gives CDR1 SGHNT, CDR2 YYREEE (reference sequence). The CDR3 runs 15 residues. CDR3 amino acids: CASSLGDQSYNEQFF. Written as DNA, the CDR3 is TGTGCCAGCAGCTTGGGAGACCAGTCCTACAATGAGCAGTTCTTC.

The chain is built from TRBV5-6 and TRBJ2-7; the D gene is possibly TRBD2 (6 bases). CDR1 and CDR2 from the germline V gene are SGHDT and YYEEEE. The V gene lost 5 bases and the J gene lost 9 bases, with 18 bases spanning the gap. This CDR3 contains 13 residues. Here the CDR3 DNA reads TGTGCCAGCAGATCTTGGAGGGCCAGGGTGCAGTACTTC. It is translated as CASRSWRARVQYF. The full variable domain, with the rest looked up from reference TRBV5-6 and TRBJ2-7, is DAGVTQSPTHLIKTRGQQVTLRCSPKSGHDTVSWYQQALGQGPQFIFQYYEEEERQRGNFPDRFSGHQFPNYSSELNVNALLLGDSALYLCASRSWRARVQYFGPGTRLTVT.

This CDR3 reads CASSLDSPRIYEQYF. The CDR3 bases are TGTGCCAGCAGCTTAGATAGCCCCAGAATCTACGAGCAGTACTTC. The genes are TRBV7-2 and TRBJ2-7; D is uncertain. CDR1 is SGHTA, CDR2 FQGNSA, per germline. V lost 1 base, J lost 3 bases, and 13 bases lay in between. The CDR3 is 15 residues long. Variable domain in full (rest from reference TRBV7-2 and TRBJ2-7): GAGVSQSPSNKVTEKGKDVELRCDPISGHTALYWYRQSLGQGLEFLIYFQGNSAPDKSGLPSDRFSAERTGGSVSTLTIQRTQQEDSAVYLCASSLDSPRIYEQYFGPGTRLTVT.

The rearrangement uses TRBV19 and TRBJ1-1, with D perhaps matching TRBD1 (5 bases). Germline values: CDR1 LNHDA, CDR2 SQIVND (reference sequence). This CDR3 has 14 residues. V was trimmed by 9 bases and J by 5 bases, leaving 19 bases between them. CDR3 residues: CASIPGPGGTEAFF. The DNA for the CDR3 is TGTGCCAGCATCCCGGGACCTGGGGGGACTGAAGCTTTCTTT.

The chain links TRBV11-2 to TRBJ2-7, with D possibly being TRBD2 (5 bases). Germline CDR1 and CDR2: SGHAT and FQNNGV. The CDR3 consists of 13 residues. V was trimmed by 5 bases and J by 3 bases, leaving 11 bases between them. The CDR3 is CASSPGLHYEQYF. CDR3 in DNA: TGTGCCAGCAGCCCCGGACTGCACTACGAGCAGTACTTC.

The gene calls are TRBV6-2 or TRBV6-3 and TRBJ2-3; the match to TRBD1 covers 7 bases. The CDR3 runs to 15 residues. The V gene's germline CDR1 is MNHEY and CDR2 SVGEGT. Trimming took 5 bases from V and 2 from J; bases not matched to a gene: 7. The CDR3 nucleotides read TGTGCCAGCAGTCCCGGGACAGCTAACACAGATACGCAGTATTTT. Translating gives CASSPGTANTDTQYF.

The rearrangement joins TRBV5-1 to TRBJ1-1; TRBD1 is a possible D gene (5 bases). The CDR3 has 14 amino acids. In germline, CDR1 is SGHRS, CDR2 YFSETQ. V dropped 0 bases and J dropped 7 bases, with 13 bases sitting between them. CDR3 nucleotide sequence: TGCGCCAGCAGCTTGGCCATTGCCGACAGTGAAGCTTTCTTT. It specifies CASSLAIADSEAFF.

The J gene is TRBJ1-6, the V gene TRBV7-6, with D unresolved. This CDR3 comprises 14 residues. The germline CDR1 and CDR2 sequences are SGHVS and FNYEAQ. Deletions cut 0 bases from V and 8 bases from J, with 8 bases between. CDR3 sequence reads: CASSLAGVDSPLHF. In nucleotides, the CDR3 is TGTGCCAGCAGCTTAGCGGGTGTTGATTCACCCCTCCACTTT.

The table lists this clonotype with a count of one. The CDR3 nucleotides read TGTGCCAGCAGCCCCCGGGACCGGGGTTACTACGAGCAGTACTTC. It encodes CASSPRDRGYYEQYF. The V and J genes are TRBV7-9 and TRBJ2-7; either TRBD1 or TRBD2 may fit D (5 bases each). V lost 5 bases and J lost 3, with 17 bases in between. This CDR3 contains 15 residues. Looked up from germline, CDR1 is SEHNR and CDR2 is FQNEAQ (reference sequence).

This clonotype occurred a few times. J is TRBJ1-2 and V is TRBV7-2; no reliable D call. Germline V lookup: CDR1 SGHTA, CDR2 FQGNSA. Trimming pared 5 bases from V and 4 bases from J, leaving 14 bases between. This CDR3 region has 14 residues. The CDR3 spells CASSALLSSYGYTF. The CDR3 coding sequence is TGTGCCAGCAGCGCCCTGCTATCCTCCTATGGCTACACCTTC.

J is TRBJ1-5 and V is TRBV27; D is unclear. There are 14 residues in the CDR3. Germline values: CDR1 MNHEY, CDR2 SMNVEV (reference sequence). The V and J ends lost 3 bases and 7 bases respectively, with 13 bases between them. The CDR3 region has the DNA TGTGCCAGCAGTTTCGGCAGTAACGGGCAGCCCCAGCATTTT. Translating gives CASSFGSNGQPQHF.

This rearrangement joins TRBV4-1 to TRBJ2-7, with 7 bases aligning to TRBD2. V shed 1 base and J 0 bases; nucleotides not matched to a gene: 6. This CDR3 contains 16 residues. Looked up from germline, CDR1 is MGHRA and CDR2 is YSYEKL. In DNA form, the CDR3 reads TGCGCCAGCAGCCAAGTCCCAACGGGAGGCTCCTACGAGCAGTACTTC. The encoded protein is CASSQVPTGGSYEQYF.

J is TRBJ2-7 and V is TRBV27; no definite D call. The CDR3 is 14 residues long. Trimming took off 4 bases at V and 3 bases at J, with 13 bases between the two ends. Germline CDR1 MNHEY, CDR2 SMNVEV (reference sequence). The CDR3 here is CASSSYLVGYEQYF. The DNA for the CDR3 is TGTGCCAGCAGTTCGTACCTTGTGGGCTACGAGCAGTACTTC.

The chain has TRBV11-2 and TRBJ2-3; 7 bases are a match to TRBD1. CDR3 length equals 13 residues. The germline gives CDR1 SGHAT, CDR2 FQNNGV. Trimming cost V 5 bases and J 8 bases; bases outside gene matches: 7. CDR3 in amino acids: CASSPTRQGTQYF. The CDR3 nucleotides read TGTGCCAGCAGCCCCACCCGACAGGGTACGCAGTATTTT.

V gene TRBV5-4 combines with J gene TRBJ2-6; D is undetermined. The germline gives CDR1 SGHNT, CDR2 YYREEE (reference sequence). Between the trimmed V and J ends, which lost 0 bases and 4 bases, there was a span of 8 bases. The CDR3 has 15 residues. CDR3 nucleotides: TGTGCCAGCAGCTTGGCGGGTGGCGGGGCCAACGTCCTGACTTTC. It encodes CASSLAGGGANVLTF.

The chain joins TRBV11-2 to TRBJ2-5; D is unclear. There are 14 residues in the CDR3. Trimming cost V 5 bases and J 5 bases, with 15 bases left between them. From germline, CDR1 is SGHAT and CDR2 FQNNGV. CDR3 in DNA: TGTGCCAGCAGCCCCCTTCTAAGATGGGAGACCCAGTACTTC. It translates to CASSPLLRWETQYF.

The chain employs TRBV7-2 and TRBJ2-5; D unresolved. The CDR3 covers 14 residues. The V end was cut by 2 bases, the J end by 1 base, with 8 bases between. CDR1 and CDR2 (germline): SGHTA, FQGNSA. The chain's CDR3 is CASSLRPGQETQYF. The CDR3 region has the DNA TGTGCCAGCAGCTTAAGACCAGGCCAAGAGACCCAGTACTTC.

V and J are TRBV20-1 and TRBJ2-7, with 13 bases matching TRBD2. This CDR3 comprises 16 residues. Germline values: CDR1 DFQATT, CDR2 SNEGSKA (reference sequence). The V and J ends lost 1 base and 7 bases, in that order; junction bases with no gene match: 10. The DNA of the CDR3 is TGCAGTGCTAGAGGAGCCGGACTAGCGGGAGCGAGGGAGCAGTACTTC. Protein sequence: CSARGAGLAGAREQYF.

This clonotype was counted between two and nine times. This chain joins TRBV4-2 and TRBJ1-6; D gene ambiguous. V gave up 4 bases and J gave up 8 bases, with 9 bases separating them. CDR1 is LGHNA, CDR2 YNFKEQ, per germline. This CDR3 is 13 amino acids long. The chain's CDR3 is CASSRNRDSPLHF. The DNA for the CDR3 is TGTGCCAGCAGCCGGAACAGAGATTCACCCCTCCACTTT.

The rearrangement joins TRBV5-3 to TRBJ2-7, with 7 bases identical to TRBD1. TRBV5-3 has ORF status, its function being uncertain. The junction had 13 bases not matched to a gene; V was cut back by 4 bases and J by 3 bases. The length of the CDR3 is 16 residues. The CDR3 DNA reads TGTGCCAGAAGCATCGACTCGGGACAGCCCCTCTACGAGCAGTACTTC. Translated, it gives CARSIDSGQPLYEQYF.

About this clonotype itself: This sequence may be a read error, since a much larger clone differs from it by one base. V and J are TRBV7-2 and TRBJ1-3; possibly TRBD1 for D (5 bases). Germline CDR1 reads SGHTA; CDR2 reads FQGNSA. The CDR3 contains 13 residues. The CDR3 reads CASSPGHRNTTYF. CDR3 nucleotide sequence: TGTGCCAGCAGCCCCGGACACAGAAACACCACATATTTT. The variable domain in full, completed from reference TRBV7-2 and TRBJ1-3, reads GAGVSQSPSNKVTEKGKDVELRCDPISGHTALYWYRQSLGQGLEFLIYFQGNSAPDKSGLPSDRFSAERTGGSVSTLTIQRTQQEDSAVYLCASSPGHRNTTYFGEGSWLTVV.

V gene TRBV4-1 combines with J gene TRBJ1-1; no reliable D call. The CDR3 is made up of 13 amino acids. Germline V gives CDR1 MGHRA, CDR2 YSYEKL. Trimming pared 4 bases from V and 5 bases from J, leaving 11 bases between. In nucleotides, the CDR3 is TGCGCCAGCAGCCGATTAGGACGGACTGAAGCTTTCTTT. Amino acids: CASSRLGRTEAFF.

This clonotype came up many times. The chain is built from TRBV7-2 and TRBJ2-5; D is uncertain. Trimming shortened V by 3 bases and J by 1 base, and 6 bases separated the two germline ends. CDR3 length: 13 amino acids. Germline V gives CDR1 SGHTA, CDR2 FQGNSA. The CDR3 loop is CASSLVPQETQYF. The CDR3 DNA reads TGTGCCAGCAGCTTGGTTCCCCAAGAGACCCAGTACTTC. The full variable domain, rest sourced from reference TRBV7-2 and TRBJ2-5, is GAGVSQSPSNKVTEKGKDVELRCDPISGHTALYWYRQSLGQGLEFLIYFQGNSAPDKSGLPSDRFSAERTGGSVSTLTIQRTQQEDSAVYLCASSLVPQETQYFGPGTRLLVL.